These 28 T cell receptor beta chains originate from one sample sequenced in a study of T cells after yellow fever vaccination. TCRdb reprocessed the 5' RACE reads via MiXCR and lists one record per CDR3 protein. Of around 100,000 distinct CDR3 sequences detected, 6.5% to 9% appear once; the ten largest clones hold about 25%. The specimen comprised CD8+ T cells sorted from PBMCs, sampled 45 days after the yellow fever booster vaccination. The receptors were sampled from a man between 25 and 39 years old who received the YFV17D yellow fever vaccine.

This clonotype came up many times. The V gene is TRBV4-2, the J gene TRBJ1-2, with 8 bases aligning to TRBD1. Per germline, CDR1 LGHNA and CDR2 YNFKEQ. The CDR3 sequence is 16 residues long. J gave up 8 bases and V 4 bases, and 15 bases lay outside the gene matches. This CDR3 reads CASSRASTGVAGGYTF. Here the CDR3 DNA reads TGTGCCAGCAGCCGAGCCTCGACAGGGGTCGCGGGGGGCTACACCTTC.

In its sample, this clonotype was seen many times. This rearrangement joins TRBV12-3 or TRBV12-4 to TRBJ2-3; weak D call: TRBD1 (5 bases). Trimming took 4 bases from V and 2 from J, leaving 10 bases between them. This CDR3 is built from 14 residues. This chain's CDR3 is CASSSTVFTDTQYF. CDR3 sequence (DNA): TGTGCCAGCAGTTCGACAGTTTTCACAGATACGCAGTATTTT.

This chain links TRBV20-1 with TRBJ2-7; D possibly matches TRBD1 or TRBD2 (5 bases each). The V gene lost 7 bases and the J gene lost 3 bases, with 16 bases spanning the gap. CDR3 length: 13 residues. Per germline, CDR1 DFQATT and CDR2 SNEGSKA (reference sequence). CDR3: CSVPRQRNYEQYF. CDR3 nucleotide sequence: TGCAGTGTTCCGAGACAGCGGAACTACGAGCAGTACTTC.

This clonotype was seen many times. V is TRBV7-3 and J is TRBJ2-3; TRBD2 agrees at 13 bases. The CDR3 sequence is 20 residues long. V trimming: 2 bases; J trimming: 1 base; junction bases outside the gene matches: 12. From germline, CDR1 is SGHTA and CDR2 FQGTGA. CDR3 amino acids: CASSLFRTSGSKAGTDTQYF. In nucleotides, the CDR3 is TGTGCCAGCAGCTTATTCCGGACTAGCGGGAGTAAGGCGGGCACAGATACGCAGTATTTT. Combining the CDR3 with reference TRBV7-3 and TRBJ2-3 gives the whole variable domain GAGVSQTPSNKVTEKGKYVELRCDPISGHTALYWYRQSLGQGPEFLIYFQGTGAADDSGLPNDRFFAVRPEGSVSTLKIQRTERGDSAVYLCASSLFRTSGSKAGTDTQYFGPGTRLTVL.

The J gene is TRBJ2-1, the V gene TRBV7-9; no clear D. Germline V gene data show CDR1 as SEHNR and CDR2 as FQNEAQ (reference sequence). The CDR3 extends over 17 amino acids. V was clipped by 5 bases and J by 0 bases, with 17 bases between them. CDR3 in DNA: TGTGCCAGCAGCCCCCTTCGCCCAGCCAGCTCCTACAATGAGCAGTTCTTC. Translation: CASSPLRPASSYNEQFF.

This clonotype came up a few times. This chain links TRBV19 with TRBJ2-7; D gene ambiguous. This CDR3 spans 12 amino acids. Trimming stripped 5 bases from V and 3 bases from J, with 8 bases between. In germline, CDR1 is LNHDA, CDR2 SQIVND (reference sequence). This CDR3 reads CASSPDLYEQYF. CDR3 bases: TGTGCCAGTAGTCCGGACCTCTACGAGCAGTACTTC.

This clonotype has a count of ten or more. The chain couples TRBV12-3 or TRBV12-4 to TRBJ2-1; 9 nucleotides line up with TRBD2. The CDR3 contains 15 residues. With 4 bases clipped from V and 4 bases from J, the junction kept 5 bases outside the gene matches. CDR3 amino acids: CASSSLTSGYNEQFF. CDR3 nucleotide sequence: TGTGCCAGCAGTTCCCTGACTAGCGGTTACAATGAGCAGTTCTTC.

This clonotype came up many times. V gene TRBV12-3 or TRBV12-4 combines with J gene TRBJ2-7; no definite D call. V lost 3 bases and J lost 3, with 9 bases in between. This CDR3 has 13 amino acids. CDR3 DNA sequence: TGTGCCAGCAGTTTGGCCCCAAACTACGAGCAGTACTTC. Protein sequence: CASSLAPNYEQYF.

This clonotype occurred many times. The chain joins TRBV28 to TRBJ2-3, with a weak D call TRBD1 (5 bases). The CDR3 runs 15 residues. V was cut by 7 bases and J by 1 base, with 15 bases left in between. Germline V gives CDR1 MDHEN, CDR2 SYDVKM. The CDR3 DNA reads as TGTGCCAGCACTAACAGGATCCGAGGCACAGATACGCAGTATTTT. This sequence encodes CASTNRIRGTDTQYF.

This clonotype was counted ten times or more. The chain joins TRBV20-1 to TRBJ2-5; D not resolved. Per germline, CDR1 DFQATT and CDR2 SNEGSKA (reference sequence). Between the trimmed V and J ends, which lost 7 bases and 3 bases, there was a span of 12 bases. The length of the CDR3 is 12 residues. The CDR3 nucleotides read TGCAGTGTAAACGAGTGGGAAGAGACCCAGTACTTC. The encoded protein is CSVNEWEETQYF.

Concerning this clonotype itself: A much bigger clone sits one base away, suggesting this may be a read error. The chain uses TRBV14 and TRBJ2-2; no clear D gene. The CDR3 runs 13 residues. Germline values: CDR1 SGHDN, CDR2 FVKESK. Trimming took 4 bases from V and 2 from J, leaving 5 bases between them. CDR3 residues: CASSPTNTGELFF. The CDR3 DNA reads TGTGCCAGCAGCCCTACAAACACCGGGGAGCTGTTTTTT.

This clonotype was recorded many times. This sequence joins TRBV20-1 and TRBJ2-7; 9 bases fit TRBD2. The germline CDR1 and CDR2 sequences are DFQATT and SNEGSKA (reference sequence). The CDR3 sequence is 15 residues long. With 1 base clipped from V and 5 bases from J, the junction kept 9 bases outside the gene matches. CDR3 bases: TGCAGTGCTAGAGGCACCGGGACTAGCCTGGACGAGCAGTACTTC. Translating gives CSARGTGTSLDEQYF.

The sample holds many counts of this clonotype. The chain combines TRBV20-1 with TRBJ2-5; TRBD1 matches 7 bases. Trimming at V came to 6 bases and at J to 4 bases, leaving 8 bases not matched to a gene. This CDR3 spans 13 amino acids. CDR1 is DFQATT and CDR2 is SNEGSKA in the germline V gene (reference sequence). DNA of the CDR3: TGCAGTGCCTGGCCACGACAGGGAGAGACCCAGTACTTC. Its protein product is CSAWPRQGETQYF.

This clonotype was seen a few times. CDR3 sequence reads: CASSYSLGGEEQYF. In DNA, the CDR3 is TGTGCCAGCAGCTACTCGCTCGGGGGGGAAGAGCAGTACTTC. The V gene is TRBV7-2, the J gene TRBJ2-7; 8 bases match TRBD2. J lost 7 bases, V lost 4 bases, and 9 bases had no gene match. This CDR3 is built from 14 residues. Germline V lookup: CDR1 SGHTA, CDR2 FQGNSA. The complete variable domain, with remaining parts taken from reference TRBV7-2 and TRBJ2-7, reads GAGVSQSPSNKVTEKGKDVELRCDPISGHTALYWYRQSLGQGLEFLIYFQGNSAPDKSGLPSDRFSAERTGGSVSTLTIQRTQQEDSAVYLCASSYSLGGEEQYFGPGTRLTVT.

At least ten counts were recorded for this clonotype. V gene TRBV20-1 combines with J gene TRBJ2-7, with D uncertain. V lost 0 bases and J 2 bases, leaving 11 bases between the germline ends. The CDR3 runs to 14 residues. Germline-derived CDR1 and CDR2 are DFQATT and SNEGSKA (reference sequence). DNA of the CDR3: TGCAGTGCTAGAGATCTGGTAGAACCCTACGAGCAGTACTTC. Translating gives CSARDLVEPYEQYF.

This clonotype came up a few times. V usage is TRBV15 and J usage is TRBJ2-3, with 7 bases lining up with TRBD2. Germline-derived CDR1 and CDR2 are LNHNV and YYDKDF (reference sequence). The CDR3 covers 17 residues. V was pared by 4 bases and J by 4 bases, with 14 bases of the junction left unmatched. CDR3 residues: CATSTHPGLPLADTQYF. As DNA, the CDR3 is TGTGCCACCAGCACACATCCGGGACTACCCCTCGCAGATACGCAGTATTTT.

The chain combines TRBV7-8 with TRBJ2-7, with 12 bases matching TRBD2. The length of the CDR3 is 14 residues. CDR1 and CDR2 (germline): SGHVS, FQNEAQ. J gave up 5 bases and V 4 bases, and 3 bases lay outside the gene matches. Here the CDR3 reads CASSSSGRAHEQYF. CDR3 nucleotides: TGTGCCAGCAGCTCTAGCGGGAGGGCCCACGAGCAGTACTTC.

This chain uses TRBV30 with TRBJ2-7; 9 bases are a match to TRBD1. J was trimmed by 0 bases and V by 6 bases; bases with no gene match: 9. CDR1 and CDR2 from the germline V gene are GTSNPN and SVGIG (reference sequence). This CDR3 is 15 amino acids long. The CDR3 here is CACLRDRDNSYEQYF. The CDR3 region has the DNA TGTGCCTGCCTCCGGGACAGGGACAACTCCTACGAGCAGTACTTC.

This clonotype was recorded at least ten times. The V gene is TRBV15, the J gene TRBJ2-5, with D maybe TRBD1 (5 bases). Germline V gene lookup returns CDR1 LNHNV and CDR2 YYDKDF (reference sequence). CDR3 length: 14 amino acids. The V end lost 3 bases, the J end lost 2 bases, and 10 bases lay between the germline ends. The CDR3 nucleotides are TGTGCCACCAGCAGTTTCGACAGTCAAGAGACCCAGTACTTC. The encoded protein is CATSSFDSQETQYF.

This clonotype was picked up many times. This chain links TRBV27 with TRBJ2-3; D call uncertain. Germline V gene data show CDR1 as MNHEY and CDR2 as SMNVEV (reference sequence). This CDR3 has 12 residues. V lost 3 bases, J lost 5 bases, and 6 bases lay in between. CDR3 region: CASSFFGDTQYF. The CDR3 DNA reads as TGTGCCAGCAGTTTCTTCGGAGATACGCAGTATTTT.

The genes are TRBV9 and TRBJ2-7, with 12 nucleotides matching TRBD1. Germline values: CDR1 SGDLS, CDR2 YYNGEE. J was trimmed by 2 bases and V by 4 bases; bases with no gene match: 4. CDR3 length equals 15 residues. Written as DNA, the CDR3 is TGTGCCAGCAGCACTGGGACAGGGGGCGCCTACGAGCAGTACTTC. This encodes CASSTGTGGAYEQYF.

This clonotype was counted at least ten times. The chain joins TRBV7-2 to TRBJ2-1, with TRBD2 matching over 7 bases. After removal of 3 bases from V and 4 bases from J, the junction contained 6 bases not matched to a gene. Germline V gene data show CDR1 as SGHTA and CDR2 as FQGNSA. The CDR3 runs to 15 residues. This CDR3 reads CASSFSGNPYNEQFF. CDR3 nucleotides: TGTGCCAGCAGCTTCAGCGGGAATCCTTACAATGAGCAGTTCTTC.

This clonotype appeared a few times. This chain joins TRBV3-1 and TRBJ2-1; 9 nucleotides line up with TRBD2. Germline CDR1 reads LGHDT; CDR2 reads YNNKEL (reference sequence). CDR3 length: 16 amino acids. The ends lost 1 base at V and 7 bases at J; junction bases unmatched: 8. The CDR3 nucleotides are TGTGCCAGCAGCCAAGCGGAAGCGGGAGGAGTAAATGAGCAGTTCTTC. This codes for CASSQAEAGGVNEQFF.

This chain joins TRBV4-3 and TRBJ2-7, with 8 bases lining up with TRBD2. After removal of 0 bases from V and 3 bases from J, the junction contained 4 bases not matched to a gene. Germline-derived CDR1 and CDR2 are LGHNA and YSLEER. This CDR3 region has 15 residues. This chain's CDR3 is CASSQEWSGSYEQYF. The CDR3 nucleotides read TGCGCCAGCAGCCAAGAGTGGAGCGGGAGCTACGAGCAGTACTTC.

This clonotype was detected many times. This chain uses TRBV7-6 with TRBJ2-7, with D possibly TRBD2 on 6 matching bases. The CDR3 is made up of 14 amino acids. V shed 5 bases and J shed 3 bases, with 14 bases lying between them. Looked up from germline, CDR1 is SGHVS and CDR2 is FNYEAQ. Here the CDR3 reads CASSIQDGGYEQYF. CDR3 DNA: TGTGCCAGCAGCATACAGGACGGGGGCTACGAGCAGTACTTC.

This clonotype occurred many times. The J gene is TRBJ2-7, the V gene TRBV15; D gene unclear. CDR1 is LNHNV and CDR2 is YYDKDF in the germline V gene (reference sequence). This CDR3 is 14 amino acids long. Trimming removed 3 bases from V and 2 bases from J, with 11 bases in between. DNA of the CDR3: TGTGCCACCAGCAGTGAGAGTGACACCTACGAGCAGTACTTC. This translates into CATSSESDTYEQYF.

This clonotype was picked up many times. V usage is TRBV29-1 and J usage is TRBJ2-1, with D tentatively TRBD2 (6 bases). The CDR3 covers 14 residues. CDR1 is SQVTM, CDR2 ANQGSEA, per germline. Trimming shortened V by 5 bases and J by 7 bases, and 18 bases separated the two germline ends. The CDR3 DNA is TGCAGCGTTCAGGAGGGAGTCCGTAGGAATGAGCAGTTCTTC. Translation gives CSVQEGVRRNEQFF.

This clonotype was seen a few times. The chain couples TRBV27 to TRBJ2-7; 7 bases are shared with TRBD2. This CDR3 spans 16 amino acids. The ends lost 2 bases at V and 3 bases at J; junction bases unmatched: 10. Germline-derived CDR1 and CDR2 are MNHEY and SMNVEV (reference sequence). CDR3 protein: CASSLGLGLADYEQYF. DNA of the CDR3: TGTGCCAGCAGTTTAGGCCTGGGGCTAGCGGACTACGAGCAGTACTTC.